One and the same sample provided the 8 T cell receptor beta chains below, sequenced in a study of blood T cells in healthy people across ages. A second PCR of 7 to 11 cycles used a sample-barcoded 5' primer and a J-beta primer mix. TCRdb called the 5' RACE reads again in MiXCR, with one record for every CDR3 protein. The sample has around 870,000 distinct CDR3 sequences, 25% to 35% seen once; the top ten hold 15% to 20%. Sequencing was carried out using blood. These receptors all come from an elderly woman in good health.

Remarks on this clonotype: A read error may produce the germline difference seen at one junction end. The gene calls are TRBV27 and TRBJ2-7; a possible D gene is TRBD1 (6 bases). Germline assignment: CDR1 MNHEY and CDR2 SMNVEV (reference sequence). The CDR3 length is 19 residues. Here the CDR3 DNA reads TGTGCCAGCAGTTTAACCGGGGCAGGGGAGAAAAATAGGTCCTACGGGCAGTACTTC. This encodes CASSLTGAGEKNRSYGQYF.

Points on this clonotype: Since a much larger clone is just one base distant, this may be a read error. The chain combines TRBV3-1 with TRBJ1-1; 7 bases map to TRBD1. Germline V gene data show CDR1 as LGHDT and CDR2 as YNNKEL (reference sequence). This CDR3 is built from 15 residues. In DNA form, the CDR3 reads TGTGCCAGCAGCACCCGGACAGGCCCGAACACTAAAGCTTTCTTT. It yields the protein CASSTRTGPNTKAFF.

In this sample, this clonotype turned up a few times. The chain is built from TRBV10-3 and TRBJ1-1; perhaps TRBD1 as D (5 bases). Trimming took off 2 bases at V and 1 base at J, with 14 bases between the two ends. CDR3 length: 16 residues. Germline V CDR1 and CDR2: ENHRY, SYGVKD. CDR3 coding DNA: TGTGCCATCAGTGAGAGGGGAACAGGAGGGAACACTGAAGCTTTCTTT. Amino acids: CAISERGTGGNTEAFF.

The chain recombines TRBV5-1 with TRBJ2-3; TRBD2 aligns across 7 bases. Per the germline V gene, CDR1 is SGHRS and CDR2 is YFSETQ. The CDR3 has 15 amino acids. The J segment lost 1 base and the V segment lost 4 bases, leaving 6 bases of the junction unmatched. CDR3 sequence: CASSPAGLGTDTQYF. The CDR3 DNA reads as TGCGCCAGCAGCCCAGCGGGACTGGGCACAGATACGCAGTATTTT.

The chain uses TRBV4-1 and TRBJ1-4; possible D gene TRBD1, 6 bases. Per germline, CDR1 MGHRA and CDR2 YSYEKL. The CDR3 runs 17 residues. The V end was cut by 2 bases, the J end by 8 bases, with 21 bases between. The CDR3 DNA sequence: TGCGCCAGCAGCCAACACTTCACAGGGTCCTTAAAGGAAAAACTGTTTTTT. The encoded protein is CASSQHFTGSLKEKLFF.

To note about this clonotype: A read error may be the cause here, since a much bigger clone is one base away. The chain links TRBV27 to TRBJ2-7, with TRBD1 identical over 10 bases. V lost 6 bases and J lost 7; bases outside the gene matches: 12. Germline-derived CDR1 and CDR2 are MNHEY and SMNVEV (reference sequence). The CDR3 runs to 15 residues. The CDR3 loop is CASSFRGQGNNEQYF. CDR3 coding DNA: TGTGCCAGCAGCTTCCGGGGACAGGGGAACAATGAGCAGTACTTC.

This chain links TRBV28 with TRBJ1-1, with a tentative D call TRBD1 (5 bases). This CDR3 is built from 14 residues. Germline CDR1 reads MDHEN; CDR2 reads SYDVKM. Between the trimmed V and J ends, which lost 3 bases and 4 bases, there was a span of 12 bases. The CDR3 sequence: CASSFRGAGTEAFF. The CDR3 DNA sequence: TGTGCCAGCAGTTTTAGGGGCGCCGGCACTGAAGCTTTCTTT.

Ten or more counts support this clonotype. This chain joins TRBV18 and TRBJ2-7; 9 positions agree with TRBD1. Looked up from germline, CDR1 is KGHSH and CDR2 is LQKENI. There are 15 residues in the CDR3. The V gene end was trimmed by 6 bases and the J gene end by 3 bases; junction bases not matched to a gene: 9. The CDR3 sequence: CASSTSGTGNYEQYF. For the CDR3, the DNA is TGTGCCAGCTCTACCTCCGGGACAGGGAACTACGAGCAGTACTTC.